This T cell receptor (beta chain) comes out of a study of blood T cell repertoires in COVID-19. The method was immunoSEQ multiplex PCR; TCRdb's version includes in-frame clones alone and lacks a portion of them. The table lists 100,000 to 150,000 clones, roughly 89% of them singletons. Germline CDR1 is MNHEY and CDR2 is SVGAGI. This CDR3 contains 13 residues. Trimming at V came to 6 bases and at J to 6 bases, leaving 6 bases not matched to a gene. Sequenced sample: peripheral blood. This sequence originates from a man aged 35 to 55 with acute or convalescent COVID-19. This sequence joins TRBV6-5 and TRBJ1-2; 8 bases match TRBD1. Here the CDR3 DNA reads TGTGCCAGCAGGGTTTCAGGGGGCGATGGCTACACCTTC. Its protein product is CASRVSGGDGYTF.